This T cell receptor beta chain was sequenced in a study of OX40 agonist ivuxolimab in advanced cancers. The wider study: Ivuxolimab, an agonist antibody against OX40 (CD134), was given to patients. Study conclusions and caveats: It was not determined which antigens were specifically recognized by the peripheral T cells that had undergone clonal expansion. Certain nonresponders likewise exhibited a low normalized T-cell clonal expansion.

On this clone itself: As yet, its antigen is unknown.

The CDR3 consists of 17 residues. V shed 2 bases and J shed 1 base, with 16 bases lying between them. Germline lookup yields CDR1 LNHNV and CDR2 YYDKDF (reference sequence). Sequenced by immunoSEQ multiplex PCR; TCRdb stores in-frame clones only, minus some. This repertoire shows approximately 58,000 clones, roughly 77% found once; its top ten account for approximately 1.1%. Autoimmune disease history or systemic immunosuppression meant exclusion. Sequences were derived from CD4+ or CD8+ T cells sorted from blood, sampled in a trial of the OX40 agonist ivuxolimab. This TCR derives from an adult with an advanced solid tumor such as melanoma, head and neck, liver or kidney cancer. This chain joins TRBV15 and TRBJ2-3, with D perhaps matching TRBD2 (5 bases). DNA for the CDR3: TGTGCCACCAGCAGATCCCCCCGGGGAGAAGGCACAGATACGCAGTATTTT. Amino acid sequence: CATSRSPRGEGTDTQYF.